Listed below are T cell receptor beta chains from one sample, sequenced in a study of pediatric ulcerative colitis. Repertoires were generated with immunoSEQ multiplex PCR, while TCRdb's copy carries only in-frame clones and drops some. In the table there are 55,000 to 65,000 clones, about three quarters of which are singletons. The material sequenced was blood. These receptors came from a boy aged 10-17 years with moderate ulcerative colitis. Each CDR3 is given with its conserved first and last residue. Each record gives: V gene, CDR3 length, J gene, CDR3 protein.

TRBV9	15	TRBJ1-2	CASSVSRVDYYGYTF
TRBV7-2	13	TRBJ2-5	CASSPTGGQTQYF
TRBV6-5	14	TRBJ2-5	CASSWTGGRETQYF
TRBV4-3	15	TRBJ2-5	CASSQERRYQETQYF
TRBV28	15	TRBJ2-2	CASSPERESIGELFF
TRBV7-6	18	TRBJ2-7	CASSEKSWSSGNTYEQYF
TRBV2	16	TRBJ1-1	CASTRQGVLRGTEAFF
TRBV2	15	TRBJ1-1	CASRAEGTEDTEAFF
TRBV7-2	18	TRBJ2-7	CASSLARALGPAGYEQYF
TRBV9	14	TRBJ2-7	CASSVGQTMYEQYF
TRBV9	13	TRBJ2-7	CASSVGTAYEQYF
TRBV5-8	16	TRBJ1-6	CASSLRPGVYNSPLHF
TRBV9	16	TRBJ1-1	CASSVEGTGRKDEAFF
TRBV5-1	16	TRBJ1-1	CASRTSRDRGRPEAFF
TRBV18	13	TRBJ2-5	CASSRHQAETQYF
TRBV7-9	14	TRBJ2-2	CAGISGQSTGELFF
TRBV4-1	16	TRBJ2-7	CASSQEVAGGSGWQYF
TRBV10-3	14	TRBJ1-1	CAISDRDRALEAFF
TRBV19	14	TRBJ1-5	CASRRTGDDQPQHF
TRBV27	13	TRBJ1-6	CASRGPGYSPLHF
TRBV5-4	15	TRBJ1-1	CASSLVQSSHTEAFF
TRBV19	17	TRBJ2-4	CASSASHKSLAKNIQYF
TRBV29-1	15	TRBJ2-1	CSLGGGVHSYNEQFF
TRBV5-1	15	TRBJ2-5	CASSLGDRAQETQYF
TRBV29-1	13	TRBJ2-7	CSVRDRGLYEQYF
TRBV6-5	15	TRBJ1-1	CASSYTGTGDTEAFF
TRBV7-6	15	TRBJ1-5	CASSLGTGPNQPQHF
TRBV19	15	TRBJ1-2	CASSISSGRVYGYTF
TRBV7-8	13	TRBJ1-1	CASSLATYTEAFF
TRBV7-2	14	TRBJ1-2	CASSLGTGSYGYTF
TRBV4-1	15	TRBJ2-1	CASRKGSSAYNEQFF
TRBV23-1	17	TRBJ1-6	CASSLGTFSSYNSPLHF
TRBV6-5	14	TRBJ1-2	CASSMIRGAYGYTF
TRBV13	15	TRBJ2-7	CASSLGSLLTWEQYF
TRBV7-9	14	TRBJ2-7	CASGVGAVGDEQYF
TRBV25-1	12	TRBJ1-1	CASGTPGAEAFF
TRBV2	13	TRBJ1-1	CASSERWTVEAFF
TRBV18	17	TRBJ1-1	CASSPRGRGTMNTEAFF
TRBV11-2	13	TRBJ2-7	CASSLGSLDEQYF
TRBV19	16	TRBJ1-1	CASSPRDRGLNTEAFF
TRBV4-3	15	TRBJ1-2	CASSQDSAQIYGYTF
TRBV5-1	14	TRBJ1-1	CASSFSGVNTEAFF
TRBV21-1	16	TRBJ1-3	CASSPEVPDSGNTIYF
TRBV2	16	TRBJ1-1	CASRGKWTATNTEAFF
TRBV19	15	TRBJ2-7	CASSIGVAGSYEQYF
TRBV30	15	TRBJ1-5	CAWAPGTGYNQPQHF
TRBV28	12	TRBJ1-2	CASSGGPYGYTF
TRBV7-8	15	TRBJ2-5	CASSLEVQGGETQYF
TRBV10-2	16	TRBJ2-5	CASSESLEVGQETQYF
TRBV9	16	TRBJ2-1	CASRVSGSQTYNEQFF
TRBV11-2	15	TRBJ1-2	CASSSIRGHNYGYTF
TRBV4-1	15	TRBJ1-4	CASSQDGQFNEKLFF
TRBV5-5	16	TRBJ1-3	CASSFGRVPSGNTIYF
TRBV2	14	TRBJ1-2	CASSEADRAYGYTF
TRBV7-8	16	TRBJ1-3	CASSLILPETGNTIYF
TRBV5-5	15	TRBJ2-7	CASSMGLAERYEQYF
TRBV7-7	15	TRBJ2-2	CASSLRGVNTGELFF
TRBV11-2	17	TRBJ1-2	CASSLGRTGVEDYGYTF
TRBV10-3	15	TRBJ1-2	CAISESSSGWSGYTF
TRBV4-3	16	TRBJ2-7	CASSQDGPGQGYEQYF